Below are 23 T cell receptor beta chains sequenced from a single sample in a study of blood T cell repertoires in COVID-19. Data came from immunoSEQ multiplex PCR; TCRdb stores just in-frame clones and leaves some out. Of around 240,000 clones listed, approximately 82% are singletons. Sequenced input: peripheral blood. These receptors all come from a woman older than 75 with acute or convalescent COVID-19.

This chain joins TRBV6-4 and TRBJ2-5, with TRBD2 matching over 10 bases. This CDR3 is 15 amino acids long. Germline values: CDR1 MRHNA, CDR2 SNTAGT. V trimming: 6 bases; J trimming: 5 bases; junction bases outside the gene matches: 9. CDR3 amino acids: CASRPGERGGETQYF. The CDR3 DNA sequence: TGTGCCAGCAGGCCCGGTGAGCGGGGGGGCGAGACCCAGTACTTC.

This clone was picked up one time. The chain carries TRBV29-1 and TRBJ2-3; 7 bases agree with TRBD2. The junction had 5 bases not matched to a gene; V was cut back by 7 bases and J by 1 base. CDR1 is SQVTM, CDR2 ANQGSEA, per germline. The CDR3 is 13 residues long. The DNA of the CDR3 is TGCAGCGCCTATAGCGGGCGCACAGATACGCAGTATTTT. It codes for CSAYSGRTDTQYF.

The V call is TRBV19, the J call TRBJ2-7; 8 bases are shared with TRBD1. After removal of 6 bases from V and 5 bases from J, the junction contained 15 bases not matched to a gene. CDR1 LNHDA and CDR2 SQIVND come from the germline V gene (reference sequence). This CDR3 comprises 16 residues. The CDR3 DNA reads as TGTGCCAGTAGCTCCCGGCGGCAAGGGACAGGCCACGAGCAGTACTTC. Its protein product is CASSSRRQGTGHEQYF. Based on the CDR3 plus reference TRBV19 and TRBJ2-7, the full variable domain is DGGITQSPKYLFRKEGQNVTLSCEQNLNHDAMYWYRQDPGQGLRLIYYSQIVNDFQKGDIAEGYSVSREKKESFPLTVTSAQKNPTAFYLCASSSRRQGTGHEQYFGPGTRLTVT.

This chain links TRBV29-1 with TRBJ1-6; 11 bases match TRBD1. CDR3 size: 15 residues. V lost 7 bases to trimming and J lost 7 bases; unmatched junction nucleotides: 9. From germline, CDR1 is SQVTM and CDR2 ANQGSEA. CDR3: CSARTGTGGNSPLHF. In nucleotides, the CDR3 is TGCAGCGCCAGGACCGGGACAGGGGGAAATTCACCCCTCCACTTT.

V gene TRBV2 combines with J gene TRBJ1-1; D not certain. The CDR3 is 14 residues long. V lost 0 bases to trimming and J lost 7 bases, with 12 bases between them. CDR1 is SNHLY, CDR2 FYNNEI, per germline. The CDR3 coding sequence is TGTGCCAGCAGTGAAGCGCCTTCCCGGTTTGAAGCTTTCTTT. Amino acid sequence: CASSEAPSRFEAFF.

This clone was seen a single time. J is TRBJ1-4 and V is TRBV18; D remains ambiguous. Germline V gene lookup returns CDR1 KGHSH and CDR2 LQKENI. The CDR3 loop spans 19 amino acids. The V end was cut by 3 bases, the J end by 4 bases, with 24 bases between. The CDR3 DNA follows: TGTGCCAGCTCACCGTCCCGACGGGCCGAGAGGGAAAGTAATGAAAAACTGTTTTTT. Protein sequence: CASSPSRRAERESNEKLFF.

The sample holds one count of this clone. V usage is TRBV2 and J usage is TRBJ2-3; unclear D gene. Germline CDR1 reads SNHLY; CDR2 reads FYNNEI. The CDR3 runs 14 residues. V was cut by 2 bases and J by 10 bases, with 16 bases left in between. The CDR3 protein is CASSEFGLDAPQYF. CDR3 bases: TGTGCCAGCAGTGAATTTGGTCTAGATGCTCCGCAGTATTTT.

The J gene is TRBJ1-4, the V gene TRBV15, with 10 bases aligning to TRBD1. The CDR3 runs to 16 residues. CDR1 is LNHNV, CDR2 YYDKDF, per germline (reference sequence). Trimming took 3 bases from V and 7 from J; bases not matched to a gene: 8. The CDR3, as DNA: TGTGCCACCAGCAGTCTGGACAGGGGGTTAGGTGAAAAACTGTTTTTT. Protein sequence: CATSSLDRGLGEKLFF.

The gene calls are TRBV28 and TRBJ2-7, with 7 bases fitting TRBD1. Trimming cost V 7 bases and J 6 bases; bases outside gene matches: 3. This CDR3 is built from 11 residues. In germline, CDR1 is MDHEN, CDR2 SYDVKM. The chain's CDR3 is CASINRGEQYF. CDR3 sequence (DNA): TGTGCCAGCATAAACAGGGGCGAGCAGTACTTC.

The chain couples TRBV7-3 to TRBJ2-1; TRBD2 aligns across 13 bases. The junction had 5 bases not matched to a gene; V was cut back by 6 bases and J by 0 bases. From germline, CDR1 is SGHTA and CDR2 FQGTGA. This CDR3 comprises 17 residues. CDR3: CASSPRTSGSSYNEQFF. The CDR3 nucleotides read TGTGCCAGCAGTCCAAGGACTAGCGGGAGCTCCTACAATGAGCAGTTCTTC.

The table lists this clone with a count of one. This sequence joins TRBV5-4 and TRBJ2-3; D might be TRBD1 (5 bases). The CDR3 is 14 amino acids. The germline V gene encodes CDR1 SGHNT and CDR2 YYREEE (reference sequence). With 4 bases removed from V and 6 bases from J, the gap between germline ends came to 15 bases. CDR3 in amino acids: CASSRGAGSDTQYF. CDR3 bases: TGTGCCAGCAGCCGTGGGGCAGGCTCCGATACGCAGTATTTT.

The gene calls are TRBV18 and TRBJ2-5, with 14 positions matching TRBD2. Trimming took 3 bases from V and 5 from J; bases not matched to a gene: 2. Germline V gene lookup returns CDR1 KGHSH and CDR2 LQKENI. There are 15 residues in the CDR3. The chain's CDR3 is CASSPGLAGVETQYF. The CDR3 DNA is TGTGCCAGCTCACCGGGACTAGCGGGAGTTGAGACCCAGTACTTC.

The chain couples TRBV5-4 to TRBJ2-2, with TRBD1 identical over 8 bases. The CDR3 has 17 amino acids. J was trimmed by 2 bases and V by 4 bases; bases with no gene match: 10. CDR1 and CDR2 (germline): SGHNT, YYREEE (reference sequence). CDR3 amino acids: CASSPRYGTGNTGELFF. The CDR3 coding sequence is TGTGCCAGCAGCCCACGGTACGGGACAGGAAACACCGGGGAGCTGTTTTTT.

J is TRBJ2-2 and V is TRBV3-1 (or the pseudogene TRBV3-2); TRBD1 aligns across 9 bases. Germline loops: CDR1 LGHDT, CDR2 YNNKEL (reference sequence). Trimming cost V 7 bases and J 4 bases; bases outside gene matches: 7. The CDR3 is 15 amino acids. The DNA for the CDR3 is TGTGCCAGCACCCCGGACAGGGGCACCACCGGGGAGCTGTTTTTT. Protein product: CASTPDRGTTGELFF.

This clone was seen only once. In DNA, the CDR3 is TGTGCCAGCAGTCTCACAGATACGCAGTATTTT. This gives the protein CASSLTDTQYF. The gene calls are TRBV28 and TRBJ2-3; D is uncertain. Germline CDR1 and CDR2: MDHEN and SYDVKM. CDR3 length: 11 amino acids. The V end was cut by 5 bases, the J end by 2 bases, with 2 bases between.

CDR3 loop: CASSRTGPTGELFF. The CDR3 DNA sequence: TGTGCCAGCAGTAGGACAGGGCCCACCGGGGAGCTGTTTTTT. The chain couples TRBV6-5 to TRBJ2-2; 8 bases align to TRBD1. Trimming at V came to 5 bases and at J to 4 bases, leaving 3 bases not matched to a gene. The CDR3 is 14 amino acids. The germline V gene encodes CDR1 MNHEY and CDR2 SVGAGI.

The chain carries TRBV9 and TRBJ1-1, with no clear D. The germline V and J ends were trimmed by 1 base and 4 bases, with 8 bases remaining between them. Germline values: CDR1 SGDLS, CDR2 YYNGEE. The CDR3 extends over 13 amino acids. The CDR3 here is CASSVKEGTEAFF. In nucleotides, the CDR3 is TGTGCCAGCAGCGTAAAGGAGGGCACTGAAGCTTTCTTT.

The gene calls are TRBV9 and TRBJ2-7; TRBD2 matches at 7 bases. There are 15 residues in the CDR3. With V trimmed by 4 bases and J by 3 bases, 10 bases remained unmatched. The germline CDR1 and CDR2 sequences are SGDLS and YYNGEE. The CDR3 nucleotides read TGTGCCAGCAGCCCCCGACTAGGGAGGGACTACGAGCAGTACTTC. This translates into CASSPRLGRDYEQYF.

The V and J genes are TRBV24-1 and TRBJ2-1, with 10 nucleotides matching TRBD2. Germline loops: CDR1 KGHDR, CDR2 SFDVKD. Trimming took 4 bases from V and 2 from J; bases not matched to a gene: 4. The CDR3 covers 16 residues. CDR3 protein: CATSEGTSEAYNEQFF. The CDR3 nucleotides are TGTGCCACCAGTGAGGGGACTAGCGAAGCCTACAATGAGCAGTTCTTC.

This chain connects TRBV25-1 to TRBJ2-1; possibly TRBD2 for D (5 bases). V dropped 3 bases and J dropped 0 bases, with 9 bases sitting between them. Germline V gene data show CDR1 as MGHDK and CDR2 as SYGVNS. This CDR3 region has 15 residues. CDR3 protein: CASSDPGSSYNEQFF. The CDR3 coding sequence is TGTGCCAGCAGTGATCCTGGGAGCTCCTACAATGAGCAGTTCTTC.

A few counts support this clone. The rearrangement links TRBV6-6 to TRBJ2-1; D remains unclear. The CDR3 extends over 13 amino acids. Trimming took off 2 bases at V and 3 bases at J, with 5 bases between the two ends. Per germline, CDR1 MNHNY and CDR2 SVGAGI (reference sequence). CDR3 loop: CASSYGHYNEQFF. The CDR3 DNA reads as TGTGCCAGCAGTTACGGCCACTACAATGAGCAGTTCTTC.

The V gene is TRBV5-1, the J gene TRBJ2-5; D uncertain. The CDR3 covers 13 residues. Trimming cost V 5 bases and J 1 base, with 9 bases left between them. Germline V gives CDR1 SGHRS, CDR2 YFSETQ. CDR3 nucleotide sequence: TGCGCCAGCAGTTCCCGGGTCCAAGAGACCCAGTACTTC. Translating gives CASSSRVQETQYF.

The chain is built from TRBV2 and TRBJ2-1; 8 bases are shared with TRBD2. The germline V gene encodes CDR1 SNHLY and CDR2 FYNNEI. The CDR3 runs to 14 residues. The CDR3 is CAGLTREGQNEQFF. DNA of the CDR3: TGTGCGGGACTCACACGGGAGGGCCAAAATGAGCAGTTCTTC.